Listed below are T cell receptor beta chains from one sample, sequenced in a study of T cells expressing NK-cell markers. TCRdb reprocessed the 5' RACE reads and stores each CDR3 protein as one record, lacking DNA. The sample's table shows 150,000 to 180,000 distinct CDR3 sequences. Sequencing was carried out using blood T cells: a sorted CD56 or NKG2C T cell subset, CD4+ or CD8+ T cells, or bulk PBMC T cells (not recorded which). Receptors originate from a woman aged 50 to 60 in good health. The CDR3 runs from the conserved cysteine through the conserved F or W. The order of the fields is J gene, V gene, CDR3 protein.

>TRBJ1-2|TRBV7-9
CASSLMGQYGYTF
>TRBJ2-5|TRBV27
CASSHPGGLGETQYF
>TRBJ2-2|TRBV2
CASIASTGELFF
>TRBJ2-1|TRBV7-6
CASSLVPSGRNEQFF
>TRBJ2-1|TRBV9
CASSVELLAGGNEQFF
>TRBJ2-2|TRBV12-3/TRBV12-4
CARRTYTGELFF
>TRBJ2-7|TRBV29-1
CSVELRQGVRGEQYF
>TRBJ2-5|TRBV5-1
CASSPGTEEETQYF
>TRBJ1-5|TRBV4-1
CASSQGAWQPQHF
>TRBJ2-3|TRBV2
CASSEDGRRGDTQYF
>TRBJ2-1|TRBV20-1
CSAVAGGTSYNEQFF
>TRBJ2-1|TRBV5-6
CASSLAGMGHYEQFF
>TRBJ2-1|TRBV7-9
CASSQRLAGGPSSYNEQFF
>TRBJ2-2|TRBV29-1
CSVELGQGTGELFF
>TRBJ2-7|TRBV5-6
CASSLNREQYF
>TRBJ2-7|TRBV4-1
CASSSSTVEQYF
>TRBJ2-7|TRBV7-3
CASSPGTSGSAPYEQYF
>TRBJ1-1|TRBV29-1
CSVPQGDEAFF
>TRBJ2-3|TRBV11-2
CASSSRGSRPSTDTQYF
>TRBJ2-2|TRBV24-1
CATRDRGIGELFF
>TRBJ2-1|TRBV10-2
CASSGELALYNEQFF
>TRBJ2-1|TRBV13
CASSLSSGTSFEQFF
>TRBJ2-7|TRBV7-9
CASSRTAGSEQYF
>TRBJ2-4|TRBV20-1
CSARGVEGLAKNIQYF
>TRBJ2-2|TRBV3-1
CASSQDAWGENTGELFF
>TRBJ2-1|TRBV20-1
CSARGVPSSYNEQFF
>TRBJ2-3|TRBV7-7
CASSPNDNKADTQYF
>TRBJ2-7|TRBV29-1
CSVEFFAGVGEQYF
>TRBJ1-1|TRBV6-6
CASSYSQREMNTEAFF
>TRBJ1-5|TRBV12-3/TRBV12-4
CASSLTGGGQPQHF
>TRBJ2-1|TRBV4-1
CASSRPRDEQFF
>TRBJ2-1|TRBV7-9
CASSQSRALISYNEQFF
>TRBJ2-7|TRBV19
CASSPHPYEQYF
>TRBJ2-7|TRBV5-6
CASSPTGLAGDYEQYF
>TRBJ2-1|TRBV11-2
CASSLDAGTNYNEQFF
>TRBJ2-2|TRBV7-9
CASSYPGPPTGELFF
>TRBJ2-7|TRBV11-2
CASTAASTYEQYF
>TRBJ2-3|TRBV27
CASTPGLSDADTQYF
>TRBJ1-2|TRBV6-1
CASSEPQGSYGYTF
>TRBJ2-3|TRBV4-1
CASRGQGTDTQYF
>TRBJ1-1|TRBV9
CASSEGAWTEAFF
>TRBJ2-5|TRBV27
CASSSEPGGPGGYF
>TRBJ2-3|TRBV10-3
CAGREGSTDTQYF
>TRBJ2-5|TRBV30
CACSRDFQETQYF
>TRBJ2-3|TRBV6-6
CASSHSDTQYF
>TRBJ2-2|TRBV7-3
CASSLGARGTGELFF